Shown below are 3 T cell receptor beta chains from a single sample sequenced in a study of regulatory T cells in long-lasting Graves disease (dated by TCRdb to about 2021). Libraries came from multiplex PCR. TCRdb records Illumina HiSeq 4000 as the sequencer. iRepertoire HTBI primers and Arm-PCR amplification of CDR3 regions were used to construct TCR beta libraries. TCRdb trimmed public reads at Q25 via fastp, called clones via MiXCR and kept in-frame beta chains. Merged by CDR3 protein, the rows form single entries marked with the most common genes and DNA. Counted in this sample were under 300,000 distinct CDR3 sequences; over 20% of them appeared once. The top ten clonotypes cover roughly 14% of the sample. The meaning of the sample's time point label: newly diagnosed GD, antithyroid drugs for less than 3 months. For both TCR sequencing and RNA sequencing, RNA was extracted from PBMCs using TRIzol.

The sequenced sample was peripheral blood mononuclear cells (PBMCs), obtained at new diagnosis, from a patient treated with antithyroid drugs. Receptors were obtained from a female donor with Graves disease.

This clonotype has at least ten counts. The gene calls are TRBV18 and TRBJ2-7; 10 bases are a match to TRBD2. The CDR3 sequence is 16 residues long. Germline V gives CDR1 KGHSH, CDR2 LQKENI. V dropped 3 bases and J dropped 0; count of bases not matched to a gene: 5. This CDR3 is CASSPSGLAASYEQYF. The CDR3 DNA follows: TGTGCCAGCTCACCCTCTGGACTAGCGGCCTCCTACGAGCAGTACTTC.

This clonotype was recorded many times. The gene calls are TRBV15 and TRBJ1-1; D possibly corresponds to TRBD1 (5 bases). The CDR3 extends over 14 amino acids. V was clipped by 5 bases and J by 0 bases, with 10 bases between them. The germline gives CDR1 LNHNV, CDR2 YYDKDF (reference sequence). CDR3 sequence: CATSGGALNTEAFF. CDR3 nucleotides: TGTGCCACCAGCGGAGGGGCCCTGAACACTGAAGCTTTCTTT. Using reference TRBV15 and TRBJ1-1 for the parts outside the CDR3, the full variable domain is DAMVIQNPRYQVTQFGKPVTLSCSQTLNHNVMYWYQQKSSQAPKLLFHYYDKDFNNEADTPDNFQSRRPNTSFCFLDIRSPGLGDTAMYLCATSGGALNTEAFFGQGTRLTVV.

This clonotype was recorded many times. The rearrangement links TRBV29-1 to TRBJ1-3; TRBD1 might be the D (6 bases). CDR1 is SQVTM, CDR2 ANQGSEA, per germline. V was shortened by 1 base and J by 3 bases, with 13 bases between the two germline ends. The CDR3 length is 15 residues. CDR3 nucleotide sequence: TGCAGCGTTGAAGGGGGGGGCAGCTTTGGAAACACCATATATTTT. This codes for CSVEGGGSFGNTIYF.